Listed here are 5 T cell receptor beta chains from one sample, sequenced in a study of control samples from healthy donors and cancer patients. Libraries were prepared by immunoSEQ multiplex PCR; TCRdb keeps only in-frame clonotypes and omits some of them. Of 150,000 to 200,000 clones listed, 85% to 90% are singletons. Sequencing was done on a sample of blood. These TCRs come from a man younger than 30 in good health.

The chain joins TRBV4-2 to TRBJ2-7; D is unresolved. The CDR3 is 14 residues long. The ends were cut back, 0 bases at V and 0 bases at J, with 6 bases in the middle. CDR1 and CDR2 (germline): LGHNA, YNFKEQ. The CDR3 DNA reads as TGTGCCAGCAGCCAAGATACAAGCTCCTACGAGCAGTACTTC. It yields the protein CASSQDTSSYEQYF.

The chain uses TRBV4-3 and TRBJ2-3; D may be TRBD2 (6 bases). The CDR3 extends over 15 amino acids. Germline assignment: CDR1 LGHNA and CDR2 YSLEER. The ends were cut back, 3 bases at V and 0 bases at J, with 10 bases in the middle. CDR3 protein: CASSHRLGSTDTQYF. The CDR3 region has the DNA TGCGCCAGCAGCCATAGACTAGGGAGCACAGATACGCAGTATTTT.

This sequence joins TRBV24-1 and TRBJ1-2, with 7 bases matching TRBD1. The CDR3 covers 15 residues. CDR1 KGHDR and CDR2 SFDVKD come from the germline V gene. Trimming took 3 bases from V and 4 from J; bases not matched to a gene: 7. CDR3 coding DNA: TGTGCCACCAGTGATGGAGAAGCAGGGGGCTATGGCTACACCTTC. Translated: CATSDGEAGGYGYTF.

The rearrangement links TRBV11-2 to TRBJ1-5, with 7 nucleotides matching TRBD1. The CDR3 covers 15 residues. V was clipped by 6 bases and J by 4 bases; unmatched bases: 9. Germline assignment: CDR1 SGHAT and CDR2 FQNNGV. The CDR3 here is CASSRGGTANQPQHF. The CDR3, as DNA: TGTGCCAGCAGTAGAGGTGGGACAGCTAATCAGCCCCAGCATTTT.

The rearrangement joins TRBV28 to TRBJ1-2; D unclear. Germline-derived CDR1 and CDR2 are MDHEN and SYDVKM. The CDR3 sequence is 13 residues long. Trimming cost V 3 bases and J 6 bases, with 11 bases left between them. Here the CDR3 DNA reads TGTGCCAGCAGTTTCCGGACTCTTCATGGCTACACCTTC. Translating it yields CASSFRTLHGYTF.